One sample yielded the 9 T cell receptor beta chains listed below, sequenced in a study of cytomegalovirus exposure and HLA in healthy donors. The table came from immunoSEQ multiplex PCR; TCRdb's copy has only in-frame clones and leaves some out. The sample includes 150,000 to 200,000 clones, approximately 86% seen only once; the top ten take 2% to 2.5%. Material for sequencing was PBMCs. These receptors were taken from a woman between 18 and 30 years old in good health and CMV-seronegative.

This clone was observed once. The chain links TRBV6-4 to TRBJ2-7, with 7 bases identical to TRBD1. V gave up 6 bases and J gave up 3 bases; unmatched junction bases: 5. The CDR3 extends over 13 amino acids. The germline CDR1 and CDR2 sequences are MRHNA and SNTAGT. This CDR3 is CASRGQLNYEQYF. The CDR3 DNA reads as TGTGCCAGCAGGGGACAGTTGAACTACGAGCAGTACTTC.

Here the CDR3 reads CAISNGVYEQYF. The CDR3 DNA reads TGTGCCATCAGTAACGGGGTCTACGAGCAGTACTTC. The gene calls are TRBV10-3 and TRBJ2-7; D perhaps matches TRBD2 (5 bases). Germline V gene data show CDR1 as ENHRY and CDR2 as SYGVKD. V shed 5 bases and J shed 3 bases, with 8 bases lying between them. The CDR3 extends over 12 amino acids.

This clone has only a few counts. The rearrangement uses TRBV2 and TRBJ1-2; 8 positions agree with TRBD1. The V gene end was trimmed by 0 bases and the J gene end by 4 bases; junction bases not matched to a gene: 4. CDR1 and CDR2 from the germline V gene are SNHLY and FYNNEI. The CDR3 covers 15 residues. Here the CDR3 DNA reads TGTGCCAGCAGTGAAGCGAAGGGACAGGTCTATGGCTACACCTTC. Its protein product is CASSEAKGQVYGYTF.

V is TRBV10-3 and J is TRBJ2-7; 10 bases are shared with TRBD1. There are 12 residues in the CDR3. Germline CDR1 reads ENHRY; CDR2 reads SYGVKD. Trimming at V came to 8 bases and at J to 6 bases, leaving 4 bases not matched to a gene. The CDR3 reads CAIRTGGSEQYF. The CDR3 DNA is TGTGCCATCCGGACAGGGGGAAGCGAGCAGTACTTC.

V and J are TRBV7-8 and TRBJ2-2; D is perhaps TRBD1 (6 bases). Germline V lookup: CDR1 SGHVS, CDR2 FQNEAQ. V dropped 4 bases and J dropped 0 bases, with 9 bases sitting between them. The CDR3 has 15 amino acids. CDR3 nucleotide sequence: TGTGCCAGCAGCTCAAGGACAGCGAACACCGGGGAGCTGTTTTTT. Protein product: CASSSRTANTGELFF.

This chain uses TRBV6-5 with TRBJ1-2, with 9 bases identical to TRBD1. CDR1 is MNHEY, CDR2 SVGAGI, per germline. Germline trimming cut 0 bases from V and 5 bases from J; bases unmatched to any gene: 4. This CDR3 is 15 amino acids long. The CDR3 is CASSYSGQGSYGYTF. DNA for the CDR3: TGTGCCAGCAGTTACTCGGGACAGGGTTCTTATGGCTACACCTTC.

This clone occurred a few times. The chain links TRBV29-1 to TRBJ1-4, with D possibly TRBD1 on 6 matching bases. CDR3 length equals 13 residues. Trimming removed 5 bases at V and 8 bases at J, with 15 bases between. Germline V CDR1 and CDR2: SQVTM, ANQGSEA. CDR3 in amino acids: CSVKGGGSEKLFF. The CDR3 DNA sequence: TGCAGCGTTAAAGGGGGGGGCTCGGAAAAACTGTTTTTT. Based on the CDR3 plus reference TRBV29-1 and TRBJ1-4, the full variable domain is SAVISQKPSRDICQRGTSLTIQCQVDSQVTMMFWYRQQPGQSLTLIATANQGSEATYESGFVIDKFPISRPNLTFSTLTVSNMSPEDSSIYLCSVKGGGSEKLFFGSGTQLSVL.

The rearrangement uses TRBV9 and TRBJ1-5; a possible D gene is TRBD1 (5 bases). The germline V and J ends were trimmed by 4 bases and 5 bases, with 10 bases remaining between them. CDR3 size: 13 residues. Germline CDR1 and CDR2: SGDLS and YYNGEE. CDR3 bases: TGTGCCAGCAGCCAGACAGCAGATCAGCCCCAGCATTTT. Residues: CASSQTADQPQHF.

The J gene is TRBJ1-2, the V gene TRBV7-9; no firm D call. The V gene's germline CDR1 is SEHNR and CDR2 FQNEAQ (reference sequence). The V and J ends lost 5 bases and 5 bases respectively, with 15 bases between them. The CDR3 runs to 14 residues. The CDR3 loop is CASSEDSMGYGYTF. CDR3 bases: TGTGCCAGCAGCGAGGACTCCATGGGATATGGCTACACCTTC.